The 8 T cell receptor beta chains presented below share a single source sample, sequenced in a study of cytomegalovirus exposure and HLA in healthy donors. In the PCR, 60 Vbeta and 13 Jbeta primers were used. Using immunoSEQ multiplex PCR, the repertoire was profiled, and TCRdb retains in-frame clones only, with some absent. Seen in this sample are 150,000 to 200,000 clones; the ten most common clones hold 1% to 1.5%. Sequencing was done on a sample of PBMCs. These receptors were taken from a woman aged 60-75 years in good health and CMV-seronegative.

This sequence joins TRBV5-6 and TRBJ2-2; 9 bases match TRBD1. Germline loops: CDR1 SGHDT, CDR2 YYEEEE. This CDR3 is built from 15 residues. V gave up 5 bases and J gave up 6 bases; unmatched junction bases: 8. The CDR3 nucleotides read TGTGCCAGCAGAAAGGACAGGGGAGATTCCGGGGAGCTGTTTTTT. Translating it yields CASRKDRGDSGELFF.

The V and J genes are TRBV9 and TRBJ2-3; D unclear. CDR3 length: 15 amino acids. Germline V gene lookup returns CDR1 SGDLS and CDR2 YYNGEE. V lost 3 bases to trimming and J lost 0 bases, with 11 bases between them. Here the CDR3 reads CASSGAITSTDTQYF. CDR3 nucleotides: TGTGCCAGCAGCGGTGCCATAACTAGCACAGATACGCAGTATTTT.

V and J are TRBV9 and TRBJ2-4; TRBD1 matches 9 bases. Trimming took 4 bases from V and 7 from J; bases not matched to a gene: 3. CDR1 and CDR2 (germline): SGDLS, YYNGEE. The CDR3 is made up of 13 amino acids. The CDR3 DNA reads as TGTGCCAGCAGCCCGGACAGGGGTAACATTCAGTACTTC. Amino acid sequence: CASSPDRGNIQYF.

J is TRBJ2-5 and V is TRBV9; D gene unclear. The end of the DNA aligns better with TRBJ2-7, so the J call may be wrong. The CDR3 has 14 amino acids. The V gene's germline CDR1 is SGDLS and CDR2 YYNGEE. CDR3 DNA: TGTGCCAGCAGCGTAGGAACAGCCTCCTACGAGCAGTACTTC. Protein product: CASSVGTASYEQYF.

The chain uses TRBV19 and TRBJ2-7; TRBD1 matches at 8 bases. V gave up 5 bases and J gave up 5 bases; unmatched junction bases: 17. This CDR3 has 17 amino acids. CDR1 is LNHDA, CDR2 SQIVND, per germline (reference sequence). CDR3 nucleotide sequence: TGTGCCAGTAGTGCCTCTTCTCTCAGGGGGCGACGCCACGAGCAGTACTTC. Translated: CASSASSLRGRRHEQYF.

The chain employs TRBV11-2 and TRBJ1-4; possibly TRBD1 for D (6 bases). Looked up from germline, CDR1 is SGHAT and CDR2 is FQNNGV. The CDR3 covers 15 residues. Trimming pared 5 bases from V and 3 bases from J, leaving 13 bases between. The CDR3 coding sequence is TGTGCCAGCAGCGCCCGACAGGTTGCTAATGAAAAACTGTTTTTT. Protein: CASSARQVANEKLFF.

The chain combines TRBV4-1 with TRBJ1-1, with D unresolved. V lost 1 base to trimming and J lost 0 bases, with 3 bases between them. Germline loops: CDR1 MGHRA, CDR2 YSYEKL. The CDR3 runs 13 residues. This chain's CDR3 is CASSQAVNTEAFF. In nucleotides, the CDR3 is TGCGCCAGCAGCCAAGCAGTGAACACTGAAGCTTTCTTT.

The V and J genes are TRBV5-1 and TRBJ2-5, with TRBD2 as a possible D gene (5 bases). The CDR3 has 13 amino acids. Germline CDR1 reads SGHRS; CDR2 reads YFSETQ. Trimming took off 5 bases at V and 6 bases at J, with 14 bases between the two ends. For the CDR3, the DNA is TGCGCCAGCAGTCTCGACACCGGGAAGACCCAGTACTTC. Residues: CASSLDTGKTQYF.